Below are 5 T cell receptor beta chains sequenced from a single sample in a study of blood T cell repertoires in COVID-19. The protocol was immunoSEQ multiplex PCR, while the TCRdb copy is restricted to in-frame clones and leaves out a portion. The top ten clones hold approximately 6.5% of a sample with under 200,000 clones, 86% of them seen once. Sequenced material: peripheral blood. The source of these receptors is a woman aged 80 or over in a cohort sampled during active or convalescent COVID-19.

The chain recombines TRBV6-5 with TRBJ2-7; unclear D gene. This CDR3 comprises 13 residues. With 6 bases removed from V and 0 bases from J, the gap between germline ends came to 9 bases. Germline loops: CDR1 MNHEY, CDR2 SVGAGI. The CDR3 DNA follows: TGTGCCAGCAGGCTGAGGTCCTCCTACGAGCAGTACTTC. Amino acid sequence: CASRLRSSYEQYF.

The CDR3 protein is CASSSRLATGTDTQYF. The CDR3 DNA sequence: TGTGCCAGCAGCTCCCGACTAGCGACGGGCACAGATACGCAGTATTTT. The chain has TRBV7-9 and TRBJ2-3; 8 bases are a match to TRBD2. Trimming took 4 bases from V and 1 from J; bases not matched to a gene: 7. Germline V lookup: CDR1 SEHNR, CDR2 FQNEAQ (reference sequence). This CDR3 is built from 16 residues.

The V gene is TRBV12-2, the J gene TRBJ2-5; TRBD1 is taken as the D call from the table, unchecked against the DNA. TRBV12-2 is shown as a pseudogene. The CDR3 is made up of 17 amino acids. DNA for the CDR3: TGTGCAAGTCGCCCAAGGGGTCAGGGGGCTTTTCAAGAGACCCAGTACTTC. Its translation is CASRPRGQGAFQETQYF.

The V gene is TRBV19, the J gene TRBJ2-1, with a tentative D call TRBD1 (5 bases). Germline V gene lookup returns CDR1 LNHDA and CDR2 SQIVND (reference sequence). The CDR3 is 14 residues long. V gave up 1 base and J gave up 5 bases, with 9 bases separating them. The DNA for the CDR3 is TGTGCCAGTAGTATAGGGACATCCGACAATGAGCAGTTCTTC. Amino acids: CASSIGTSDNEQFF. The full variable domain, completed using reference TRBV19 and TRBJ2-1, is DGGITQSPKYLFRKEGQNVTLSCEQNLNHDAMYWYRQDPGQGLRLIYYSQIVNDFQKGDIAEGYSVSREKKESFPLTVTSAQKNPTAFYLCASSIGTSDNEQFFGPGTRLTVL.

This chain connects TRBV3-1 (or the pseudogene TRBV3-2) to TRBJ1-2; the match to TRBD1 covers 10 bases. V shed 3 bases, J shed 2 bases, and the junction held 6 bases outside the gene matches. The length of the CDR3 is 16 residues. Per the germline V gene, CDR1 is LGHDT and CDR2 is YNNKEL (reference sequence). CDR3 region: CASSHTPGQGNYGYTF. For the CDR3, the DNA is TGTGCCAGCAGCCATACTCCGGGACAGGGGAACTATGGCTACACCTTC.